This T cell receptor beta chain was sequenced in a study of CD8 T cells in Susac syndrome. Blood CD8+ and CD4+ T cells underwent high-throughput TCR beta sequencing. Multiple sclerosis controls were treatment-naive patients with stable or active relapsing-remitting disease. While CD8+ and CD4+ T cells were isolated negatively, TEMRA cells were enriched by FACS. RNA totalling about 0.45 to 1 ug underwent reverse transcription with random hexamers. With immunoSEQ multiplex PCR, TCR beta CDR3 was amplified across 54 Vbeta and 13 Jbeta. Each CDR3 protein gets one entry after TCRdb re-called the immunoSEQ multiplex PCR reads with MiXCR. Of about 69,000 distinct CDR3 sequences listed, 91% are singletons. V dropped 2 bases and J dropped 3 bases, with 10 bases sitting between them. The CDR3 is 13 residues long. Germline CDR1 and CDR2: GTSNPN and SVGIG (reference sequence). This clonotype showed up just once.

Sequenced material: CD8+ T cells from PBMCs. The chain uses TRBV30 and TRBJ1-1, with unresolved D. The receptor was derived from a human donor with multiple sclerosis. CDR3 nucleotide sequence: TGTGCCTGGAGTCAGGATGACCACACTGAAGCTTTCTTT. Its translation: CAWSQDDHTEAFF. Full variable domain (remainder filled in from reference TRBV30 and TRBJ1-1): SQTIHQWPATLVQPVGSPLSLECTVEGTSNPNLYWYRQAAGRGLQLLFYSVGIGQISSEVPQNLSASRPQDRQFILSSKKLLLSDSGFYLCAWSQDDHTEAFFGQGTRLTVV.